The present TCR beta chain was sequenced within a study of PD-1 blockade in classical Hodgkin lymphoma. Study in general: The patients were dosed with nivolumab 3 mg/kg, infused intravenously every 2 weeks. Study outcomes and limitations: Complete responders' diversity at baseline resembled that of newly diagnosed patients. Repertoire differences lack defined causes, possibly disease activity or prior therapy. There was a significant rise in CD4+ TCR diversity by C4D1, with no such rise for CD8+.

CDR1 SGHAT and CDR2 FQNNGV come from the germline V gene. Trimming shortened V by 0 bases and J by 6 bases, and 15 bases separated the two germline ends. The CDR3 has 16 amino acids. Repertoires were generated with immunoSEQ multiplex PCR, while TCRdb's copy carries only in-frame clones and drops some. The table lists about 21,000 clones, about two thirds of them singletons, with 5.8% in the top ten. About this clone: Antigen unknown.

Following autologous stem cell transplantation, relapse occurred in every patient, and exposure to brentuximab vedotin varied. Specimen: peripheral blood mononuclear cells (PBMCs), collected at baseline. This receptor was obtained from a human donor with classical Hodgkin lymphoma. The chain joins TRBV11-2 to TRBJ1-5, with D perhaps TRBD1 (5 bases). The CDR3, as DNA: TGTGCCAGCAGCTTAGATGGGCTCCCAAGGGGTCAGCCCCAGCATTTT. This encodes CASSLDGLPRGQPQHF.